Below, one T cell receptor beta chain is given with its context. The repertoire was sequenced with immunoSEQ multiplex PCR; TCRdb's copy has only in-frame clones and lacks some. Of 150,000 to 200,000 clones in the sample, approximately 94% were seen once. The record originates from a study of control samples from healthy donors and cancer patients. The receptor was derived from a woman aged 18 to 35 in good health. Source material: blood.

CDR3 loop: CASSSGWGQTNTEAFF. The CDR3 nucleotides are TGTGCCAGCTCAAGCGGATGGGGACAAACGAACACTGAAGCTTTCTTT. The genes are TRBV18 and TRBJ1-1; possibly TRBD1 for D (6 bases). Germline loops: CDR1 KGHSH, CDR2 LQKENI. V lost 5 bases to trimming and J lost 1 base, with 17 bases between them. The CDR3 is 16 residues long. Variable domain in full (rest from reference TRBV18 and TRBJ1-1): NAGVMQNPRHLVRRRGQEARLRCSPMKGHSHVYWYRQLPEEGLKFMVYLQKENIIDESGMPKERFSAEFPKEGPSILRIQQVVRGDSAAYFCASSSGWGQTNTEAFFGQGTRLTVV.